The entry below gives a single TCR beta chain sequence along with its context. What it binds is not known. These data come from a study of T-cell memory formation after mild COVID-19. cDNA libraries for TCR alpha and TCR beta, carrying sample barcodes and UMIs, came from 5'RACE with constant-segment primers. TCRdb independently ran MiXCR on the 5' RACE reads; one entry per CDR3 protein. The sample consists of about 400,000 distinct CDR3 sequences, under 25% of them appearing once. Study-wide points: In pre-infection memory, a portion of responding clones appeared, which suggested that cross-reactive memory joined.

V dropped 0 bases and J dropped 7 bases, with 13 bases sitting between them. Germline CDR1 is LNHNV and CDR2 is YYDKDF (reference sequence). This CDR3 has 15 residues. This receptor was taken from an adult woman who had mild COVID-19 (a few samples of this study predate the infection). Cell type and time point are not known. Sequencing was carried out using PBMCs or a T cell subset sorted from them (not recorded which). This chain joins TRBV15 and TRBJ2-1, with D possibly matching TRBD2 (5 bases). CDR3 nucleotide sequence: TGTGCCACCAGCAGAGATCTGGACCTAGCAAATGAGCAGTTCTTC. This sequence encodes CATSRDLDLANEQFF.